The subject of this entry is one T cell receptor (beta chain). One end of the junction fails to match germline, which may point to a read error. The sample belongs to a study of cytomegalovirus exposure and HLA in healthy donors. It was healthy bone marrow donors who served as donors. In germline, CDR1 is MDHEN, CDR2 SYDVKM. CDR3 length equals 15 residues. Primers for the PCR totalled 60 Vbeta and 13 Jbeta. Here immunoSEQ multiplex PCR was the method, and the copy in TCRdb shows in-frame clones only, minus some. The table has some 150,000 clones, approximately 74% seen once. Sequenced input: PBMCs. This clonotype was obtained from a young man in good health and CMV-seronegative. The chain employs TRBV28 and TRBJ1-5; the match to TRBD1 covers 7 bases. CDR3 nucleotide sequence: TGTGCCAGCAGCCGGACAGGTTATAGCAATCAGCCCCAGAATTTT. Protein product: CASSRTGYSNQPQNF.